These 14 T cell receptor beta chains were sequenced from one sample in a study of brain T cells in children with intractable seizures. Assay: immunoSEQ multiplex PCR; the TCRdb copy retains only in-frame clones and omits some. The sample shows around 70,000 clones, about 93% of them seen only once. The sequences come from peripheral blood, collected at surgery. These receptors all come from a boy less than two years old with tuberous sclerosis and intractable seizures.

This clone was picked up one time. This sequence joins TRBV20-1 and TRBJ2-7; D not certain. Germline values: CDR1 DFQATT, CDR2 SNEGSKA (reference sequence). CDR3 length: 10 amino acids. The V and J ends lost 4 bases and 4 bases respectively, with 5 bases between them. The CDR3 loop reads CSAKRYEQYF. CDR3 in DNA: TGCAGTGCTAAAAGATACGAGCAGTACTTC.

This chain uses TRBV5-6 with TRBJ2-5; maybe TRBD2 (6 bases). Looked up from germline, CDR1 is SGHDT and CDR2 is YYEEEE. The CDR3 contains 14 residues. The V and J ends lost 5 bases and 5 bases respectively, with 16 bases between them. CDR3 coding DNA: TGTGCCAGCAGTTTTGGGTCGCGGGGCGAGACCCAGTACTTC. Translated, it gives CASSFGSRGETQYF.

J is TRBJ2-1 and V is TRBV24-1, with no clear D. Trimming stripped 1 base from V and 2 bases from J, with 2 bases between. The length of the CDR3 is 13 residues. Germline CDR1 is KGHDR and CDR2 is SFDVKD. In DNA, the CDR3 is TGTGCCACCAGTGATTTCCCCTACAATGAGCAGTTCTTC. This encodes CATSDFPYNEQFF.

The V call is TRBV14, the J call TRBJ2-7; D call uncertain. Germline lookup yields CDR1 SGHDN and CDR2 FVKESK. The CDR3 loop spans 13 amino acids. V was trimmed by 6 bases and J by 0 bases, leaving 9 bases between them. As DNA, the CDR3 is TGTGCCAGCAGAGGATCAAGCTCCTACGAGCAGTACTTC. It specifies CASRGSSSYEQYF.

The J gene is TRBJ2-5, the V gene TRBV7-3; either TRBD1 or TRBD2 may fit D (6 bases each). V was shortened by 6 bases and J by 2 bases, with 13 bases between the two germline ends. The length of the CDR3 is 14 residues. The germline V gene has CDR1 SGHTA and CDR2 FQGTGA. CDR3 region: CASSLGGRQETQYF. For the CDR3, the DNA is TGTGCCAGCAGTTTAGGGGGGCGGCAAGAGACCCAGTACTTC.

The rearrangement links TRBV7-9 to TRBJ2-7; TRBD1 aligns across 9 bases. The CDR3 is 14 amino acids. The trim removed 5 bases at V and 5 bases at J, leaving 7 bases unmatched. The germline gives CDR1 SEHNR, CDR2 FQNEAQ (reference sequence). CDR3 sequence reads: CASSPPGQGDEQYF. Here the CDR3 DNA reads TGTGCCAGCAGCCCTCCGGGACAGGGAGACGAGCAGTACTTC.

V usage is TRBV21-1 and J usage is TRBJ1-1; TRBD1 is the table's D call and was not checked against the DNA. TRBV21-1 is shown as a pseudogene. This CDR3 spans 19 amino acids. As DNA, the CDR3 is TGTGCCAGCAGCAAAGGAGTCAAGGACAGGGGTTCTAAGAACACTGAAGCTTTCTTT. It specifies CASSKGVKDRGSKNTEAFF.

The gene calls are TRBV24-1 and TRBJ2-5; the D call may be TRBD1 or TRBD2 (5 bases each). The V end was cut by 5 bases, the J end by 5 bases, with 17 bases between. This CDR3 is 15 amino acids long. Germline lookup yields CDR1 KGHDR and CDR2 SFDVKD. The CDR3 here is CATSGSTDRGETQYF. CDR3 nucleotide sequence: TGTGCCACCAGTGGGTCAACAGACAGAGGGGAGACCCAGTACTTC.

The V and J genes are TRBV6-6 and TRBJ2-1, with D possibly TRBD1 on 6 matching bases. Germline V gene lookup returns CDR1 MNHNY and CDR2 SVGAGI (reference sequence). The CDR3 has 16 amino acids. The germline V and J ends were trimmed by 0 bases and 5 bases, with 14 bases remaining between them. This CDR3 reads CASSYSWDKNNNEQFF. CDR3 coding DNA: TGTGCCAGCAGTTACTCCTGGGACAAAAATAACAATGAGCAGTTCTTC.

The chain joins TRBV20-1 to TRBJ1-4; tentatively, D is TRBD1 (6 bases). V lost 3 bases, J lost 4 bases, and 12 bases lay in between. CDR1 is DFQATT and CDR2 is SNEGSKA in the germline V gene (reference sequence). There are 14 residues in the CDR3. CDR3 residues: CSASSGAYNEKLFF. CDR3 DNA sequence: TGCAGTGCTAGTTCAGGGGCGTATAATGAAAAACTGTTTTTT.

The rearrangement joins TRBV29-1 to TRBJ2-7; maybe TRBD2 (6 bases). V lost 7 bases and J 3 bases, leaving 13 bases between the germline ends. This CDR3 spans 12 amino acids. CDR1 and CDR2 (germline): SQVTM, ANQGSEA. CDR3 bases: TGCAGCGCCCGGTACGGGAGCTACGAGCAGTACTTC. The encoded protein is CSARYGSYEQYF.

The chain has TRBV6-5 and TRBJ1-2; D remains unclear. The CDR3 sequence is 12 residues long. V lost 7 bases and J lost 5, with 11 bases in between. Germline CDR1 is MNHEY and CDR2 is SVGAGI. The CDR3 is CASKLTEYGYTF. Written as DNA, the CDR3 is TGTGCCAGCAAGCTCACGGAGTATGGCTACACCTTC.

The J gene is TRBJ2-1, the V gene TRBV5-4; 8 nucleotides agree with TRBD2. The CDR3 covers 15 residues. Germline trimming cut 4 bases from V and 9 bases from J; bases unmatched to any gene: 12. Germline V gene sequence: CDR1 SGHNT, CDR2 YYREEE (reference sequence). This CDR3 is CASSQPGLDGIEQFF. The CDR3 region has the DNA TGTGCCAGCAGCCAACCGGGACTAGACGGTATTGAGCAGTTCTTC.

The chain links TRBV5-6 to TRBJ2-1, with 9 bases fitting TRBD2. Germline V gene data show CDR1 as SGHDT and CDR2 as YYEEEE. Unmatched junction bases numbered 8, after V lost 0 bases and J lost 10 bases. The length of the CDR3 is 15 residues. CDR3 DNA sequence: TGTGCCAGCAGCTTGGCCAGCGGGGGGCCGGGGGAGCAGTTCTTC. Its translation is CASSLASGGPGEQFF. Using reference TRBV5-6 and TRBJ2-1 for the parts outside the CDR3, the full variable domain is DAGVTQSPTHLIKTRGQQVTLRCSPKSGHDTVSWYQQALGQGPQFIFQYYEEEERQRGNFPDRFSGHQFPNYSSELNVNALLLGDSALYLCASSLASGGPGEQFFGPGTRLTVL.